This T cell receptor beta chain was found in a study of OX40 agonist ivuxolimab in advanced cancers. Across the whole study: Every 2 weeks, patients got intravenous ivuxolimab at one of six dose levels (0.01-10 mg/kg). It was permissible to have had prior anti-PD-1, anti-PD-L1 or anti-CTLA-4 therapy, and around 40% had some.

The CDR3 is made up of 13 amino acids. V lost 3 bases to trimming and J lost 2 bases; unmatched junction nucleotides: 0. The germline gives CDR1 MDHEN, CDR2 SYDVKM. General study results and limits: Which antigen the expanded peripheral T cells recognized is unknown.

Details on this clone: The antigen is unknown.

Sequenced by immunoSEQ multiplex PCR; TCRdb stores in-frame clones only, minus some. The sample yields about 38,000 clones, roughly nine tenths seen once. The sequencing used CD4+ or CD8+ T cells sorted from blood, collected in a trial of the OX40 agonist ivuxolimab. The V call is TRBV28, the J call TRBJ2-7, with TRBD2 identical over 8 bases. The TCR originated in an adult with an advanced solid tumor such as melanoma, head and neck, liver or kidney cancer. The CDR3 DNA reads TGTGCCAGCAGTTTGCGGGGGGCCTACGAGCAGTACTTC. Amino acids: CASSLRGAYEQYF.